The following is a TCR beta chain sequence with its context. The antigen remains undetermined. The PCR contained 60 Vbeta and 13 Jbeta primers. Clones were sequenced by immunoSEQ multiplex PCR, and TCRdb holds only the in-frame ones, with some missing. In total, the table holds around 50,000 clones. This sample was taken from a study of cytomegalovirus exposure and HLA in healthy donors. Across the whole study: Unique TCRs from HLA-typed donors, 70 million to 100 million of them, were held in an early data release.

Study-wide points: When analyzed later, the rates of TCR association showed variation by HLA locus, with DRB1 the most and HLA-C the fewest. Cytomegalovirus-associated status was assigned to some 180 TCR beta chains.

This CDR3 contains 13 residues. Germline V gene sequence: CDR1 SGHDT, CDR2 YYEEEE. The ends were cut back, 2 bases at V and 6 bases at J, with 11 bases in the middle. This chain joins TRBV5-6 and TRBJ1-2; perhaps TRBD1 as D (6 bases). The sequenced sample was PBMCs. This clonotype was sampled from a male donor in good health and CMV-seropositive. CDR3 sequence: CASSFGDINGYTF. The CDR3 DNA follows: TGTGCCAGCAGCTTCGGGGACATTAATGGCTACACCTTC.